This T cell receptor (beta chain) stems from a study of tumor-infiltrating lymphocytes in localized non-small cell lung cancer. Turning to this clone: Its antigen remains unidentified.

Findings of the study overall: Compared with uninvolved lung, tumors showed higher T cell infiltration by TCRbeta sequencing. Only some patients had TCR sequencing, depending on available tissue. No link was found between tumor T-cell fraction and recurrence-free survival. Immunotypes IM1 and IM2 had similar TCR-derived T-cell fractions.

CDR1 is MGHRA and CDR2 is YSYEKL in the germline V gene. Trimming cost V 0 bases and J 0 bases, with 12 bases left between them. The length of the CDR3 is 17 residues. Libraries were prepared by immunoSEQ multiplex PCR; TCRdb keeps only in-frame clonotypes and omits some of them. Of 10,000 to 15,000 clones in the sample, approximately 84% are singletons; the top ten hold under 10%. The V gene is TRBV4-1, the J gene TRBJ1-3; D call uncertain. Sequencing was carried out using lung tumor tissue. The sequence derives from a human donor with non-small cell lung cancer. DNA of the CDR3: TGCGCCAGCAGCCAAGATTCAGGCGAACTCTCTGGAAACACCATATATTTT. Amino acids: CASSQDSGELSGNTIYF.